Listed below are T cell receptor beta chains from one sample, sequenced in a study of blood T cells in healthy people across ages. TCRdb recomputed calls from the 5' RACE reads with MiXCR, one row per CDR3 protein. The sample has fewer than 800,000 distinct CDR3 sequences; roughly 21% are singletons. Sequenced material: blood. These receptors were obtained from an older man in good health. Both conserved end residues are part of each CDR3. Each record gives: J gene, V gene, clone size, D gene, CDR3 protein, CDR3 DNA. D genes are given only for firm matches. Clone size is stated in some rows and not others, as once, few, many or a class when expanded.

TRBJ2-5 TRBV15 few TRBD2 CATRASGSQETQYF TGTGCCACCCGGGCTAGCGGGAGCCAAGAGACCCAGTACTTC
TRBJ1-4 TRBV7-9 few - CASSLGGGTNEKLFF TGTGCCAGCAGCTTAGGTGGGGGGACTAATGAAAAACTGTTTTTT
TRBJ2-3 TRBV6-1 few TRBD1 CASTFRDREADTQYF TGTGCCAGCACCTTCCGGGACAGGGAAGCAGATACGCAGTATTTT
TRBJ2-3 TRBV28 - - CASSPRYRTDTQYF TGTGCCAGCAGTCCGCGGTACCGCACAGATACGCAGTATTTT
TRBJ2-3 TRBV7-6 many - CASSLSPPRVRTDTQYF TGTGCCAGCAGTTTGAGCCCTCCCAGGGTTAGGACAGATACGCAGTATTTT
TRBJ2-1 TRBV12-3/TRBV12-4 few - CASSLRRPMEQFF TGTGCCAGCAGTTTACGTCGGCCTATGGAGCAGTTCTTC
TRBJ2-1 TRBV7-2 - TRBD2 CAGSNRTSGRAVQFF TGTGCCGGCAGCAATAGGACTAGCGGGAGGGCCGTGCAGTTCTTC
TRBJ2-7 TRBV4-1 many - CASSQDGPGLNEQYF TGCGCCAGCAGCCAAGATGGTCCGGGACTTAACGAGCAGTACTTC
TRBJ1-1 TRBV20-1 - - CSARDLGRVKGMWAEAFF TGCAGTGCTAGAGATCTAGGTAGGGTAAAGGGGATGTGGGCTGAAGCTTTCTTT
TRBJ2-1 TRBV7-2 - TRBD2 CASSLDWTRGREQFF TGCGCCAGCAGCTTAGATTGGACTAGAGGGAGGGAGCAGTTCTTC
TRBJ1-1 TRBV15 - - CATSRGRTNGNTEAFF TGTGCCACCAGCAGAGGACGGACCAACGGTAACACTGAAGCTTTCTTT
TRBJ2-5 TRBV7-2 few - CASSLEKGLRETQYF TGTGCCAGCAGCTTAGAAAAGGGTTTAAGGGAGACCCAGTACTTC
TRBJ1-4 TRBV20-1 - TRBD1 CSAGGQGKWLFF TGCAGTGCAGGGGGACAGGGAAAGTGGCTATTTTTT
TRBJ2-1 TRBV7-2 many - CASSLAGSNEQFF TGTGCCAGCAGCTTAGCTGGCAGCAATGAGCAGTTCTTC
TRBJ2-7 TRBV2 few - CASSFDRMTYEQYF TGTGCCAGCAGTTTTGACAGGATGACCTACGAGCAGTACTTC
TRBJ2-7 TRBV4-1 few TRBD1 CASSDRQGTSGQYF TGCGCCAGCAGCGACCGACAGGGGACGTCTGGGCAGTACTTC
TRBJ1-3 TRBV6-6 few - CASSSGTPRTGNTIYF TGTGCCAGCAGTTCCGGGACCCCTCGAACTGGAAACACCATATATTTT
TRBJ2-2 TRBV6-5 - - CASSYGRERLLGELFF TGTGCCAGCAGTTACGGACGGGAGCGGCTTCTCGGGGAGCTGTTTTTT
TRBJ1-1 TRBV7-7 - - CASSFGIGRKAFF TGTGCTAGCAGCTTTGGGATTGGACGTAAGGCTTTCTTT
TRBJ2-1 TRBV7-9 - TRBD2 CASSSPGDSGRGEQFF TGTGCCAGCAGCTCCCCTGGCGATAGCGGGAGGGGTGAGCAGTTCTTC
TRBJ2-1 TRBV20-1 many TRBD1 CSADLTGQGIWNEQFF TGCAGTGCTGACCTAACGGGACAGGGTATCTGGAATGAGCAGTTCTTC
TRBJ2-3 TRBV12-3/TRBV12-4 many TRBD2 CASSSFGRARDTQYF TGTGCCAGCAGTTCCTTCGGGAGGGCCAGGGATACGCAGTATTTT
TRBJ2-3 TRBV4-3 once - CASSQDTGHLTDTQYF TGCGCCAGCAGCCAAGATACGGGACACCTAACAGATACGCAGTATTTT
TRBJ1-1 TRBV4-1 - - CASSQGSGWATEAFF TGCGCCAGCAGCCAAGGTTCAGGGTGGGCCACTGAAGCTTTCTTT
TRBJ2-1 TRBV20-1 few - CSARLSGRSPNEQFF TGCAGTGCTAGACTTAGCGGCCGGAGCCCCAATGAGCAGTTCTTC
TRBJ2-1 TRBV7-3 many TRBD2 CASSLSSGKYNEQFF TGTGCCAGCAGCTTATCTAGCGGGAAGTACAATGAGCAGTTCTTC
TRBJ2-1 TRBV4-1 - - CASSQGGGSPSSYNEQFF TGCGCCAGCAGCCAAGGAGGGGGTAGCCCAAGCTCCTACAATGAGCAGTTCTTC
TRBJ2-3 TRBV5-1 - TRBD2 CASGLRLAGGPKSDTQYF TGCGCCAGCGGCTTGAGACTAGCGGGAGGGCCGAAGTCAGATACGCAGTATTTT
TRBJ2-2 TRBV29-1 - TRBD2 CSGGTSGYTGELFF TGCAGCGGCGGGACTAGCGGATACACCGGGGAGCTGTTTTTT
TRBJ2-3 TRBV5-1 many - CASSLSLGDTDTQYF TGCGCCAGCAGCTTGTCTCTAGGGGACACAGATACGCAGTATTTT
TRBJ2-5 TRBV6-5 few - CASSYRKIDGQQYF TGTGCCAGCAGTTACAGGAAAATCGACGGACAGCAGTACTTC
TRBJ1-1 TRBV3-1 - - CASSQDRRAEAFF TGTGCCAGCAGCCAAGATCGGCGTGCTGAAGCTTTCTTT
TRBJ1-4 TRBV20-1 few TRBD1 CSARDSSRTGFGEKLFF TGCAGTGCTAGAGATTCGTCCCGGACAGGGTTTGGGGAAAAACTGTTTTTT
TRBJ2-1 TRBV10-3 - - CAISEVGSSYNEQFF TGTGCCATCAGTGAAGTCGGGAGTAGTTACAATGAGCAGTTCTTC
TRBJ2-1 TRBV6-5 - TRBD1 CASSYLGDRGRNEQFF TGTGCCAGCAGTTATTTAGGGGACAGGGGTCGCAATGAGCAGTTCTTC
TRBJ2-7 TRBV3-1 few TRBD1 CASRRQGGEQYF TGTGCCAGCAGGAGACAGGGGGGTGAGCAGTACTTC
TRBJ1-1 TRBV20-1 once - CGASPIGTRDTEAFF TGCGGTGCTAGCCCCATCGGGACCCGGGACACTGAAGCTTTCTTT
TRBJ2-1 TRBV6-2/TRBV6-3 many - CASSYSDNEQFF TGTGCCAGCAGTTACTCGGACAATGAGCAGTTCTTC
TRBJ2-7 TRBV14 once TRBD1 CASSQIDRGAYEQYF TGTGCCAGCAGCCAAATTGACAGGGGAGCCTACGAGCAGTACTTC
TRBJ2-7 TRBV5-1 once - CASSLLTNNYEQYF TGCGCCAGCAGCTTGCTGACAAACAACTACGAGCAGTACTTC
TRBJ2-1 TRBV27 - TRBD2 CASNSGSHGEQFF TGTGCCAGTAATAGCGGGAGCCACGGTGAGCAGTTCTTC
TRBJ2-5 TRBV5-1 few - CASSLGGSKSSETQYF TGCGCCAGCAGCTTGGGAGGGTCGAAATCCTCGGAGACCCAGTACTTC
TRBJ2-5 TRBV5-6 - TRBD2 CASSLDPAGRQETQYF TGTGCCAGCAGCTTGGACCCAGCGGGAAGACAAGAGACCCAGTACTTC
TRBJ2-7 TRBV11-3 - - CASSPETNEQYF TGTGCCAGCAGCCCGGAGACTAACGAGCAGTACTTC